A selection of T cell receptor beta chains follows, all from one sample in a study of T-cell reconstitution after alpha-beta-depleted transplantation in children. TCRdb itself ran the PCR reads through MiXCR, one entry per CDR3 protein. The data contain about 440,000 distinct CDR3 sequences, around 46% of them singletons. Sequences were derived from PBMCs, sampled before TCRalphabeta/CD19-depleted stem cell transplant. The receptors were gathered from a girl aged 2 to 9 with aplastic anemia, due to receive a stem cell transplant. The CDR3 runs from the conserved cysteine through the conserved F or W. D genes are given only for firm matches. Clone sizes are given selectively: once, few, many, or a class where the clone is expanded.

J gene,clone size,V gene,D gene,CDR3 DNA,CDR3 protein
TRBJ2-7,many,TRBV20-1,TRBD1,TGCAGTGCGGGACAGGGCAGCCACGAGCAGTACTTC,CSAGQGSHEQYF
TRBJ2-7,NA,TRBV6-1,TRBD1,TGTGCCAGCAGTAGGGACAGATTCTACGAGCAGTACTTC,CASSRDRFYEQYF
TRBJ2-5,NA,TRBV10-3,NA,TGTGCCATCTCCGGAAATAATCAAGAGACCCAGTACTTC,CAISGNNQETQYF
TRBJ2-1,NA,TRBV30,TRBD2,TGTGCCTGGAGTCCGGGACGGGAGGACTCCTACAATGAGCAGTTCTTC,CAWSPGREDSYNEQFF
TRBJ2-3,NA,TRBV27,NA,TGTGCCAGCAGTCCCATGACCACTAGCACAGATACGCAGTATTTT,CASSPMTTSTDTQYF
TRBJ2-3,NA,TRBV20-1,TRBD2,TGCAGTGCTAGCGCCACACTAGCGGAGATCACAGATACGCAGTATTTT,CSASATLAEITDTQYF
TRBJ2-7,NA,TRBV4-1,NA,TGCGCCAGCAGCCAAGAAGCGTGGAGGGAGACCGAGAACGAGCAGTACTTC,CASSQEAWRETENEQYF
TRBJ2-5,NA,TRBV20-1,TRBD2,TGCAGTGCCACACAGCGGGACCCAGAGACCCAGTACTTC,CSATQRDPETQYF
TRBJ2-7,few,TRBV10-3,NA,TGTGCCACCCAGGGACCCCTTGACTCCTACGAGCAGTACTTC,CATQGPLDSYEQYF
TRBJ1-2,many,TRBV12-3/TRBV12-4,NA,TGTGCCAGCAGCCCTGGCCGGGACTTCTATGGCTACACCTTC,CASSPGRDFYGYTF
TRBJ2-1,few,TRBV4-2,TRBD2,TGTGCCAGCAGCCAAGAGACAGCGGGAATCCTCAATGAGCAGTTCTTC,CASSQETAGILNEQFF
TRBJ2-6,NA,TRBV19,NA,TGTGCCAGTAGTCTCACTTTTGGGGCCAACGTCCTGACTTTC,CASSLTFGANVLTF
TRBJ2-5,NA,TRBV29-1,NA,TGCAGCGTTGAAGATCAGGGTAGCGGACTCCCACGGAAGACCCAGTACTTC,CSVEDQGSGLPRKTQYF
TRBJ2-5,once,TRBV5-1,TRBD1,TGCGCCAGCAGCGGGCAACAGGGGAGCGAGACCCAGTACTTC,CASSGQQGSETQYF
TRBJ2-7,many,TRBV5-1,TRBD1,TGCGCCAGCAGCTTCTTTGGGGACAGGAGCGAGCAGTACTTC,CASSFFGDRSEQYF
TRBJ2-3,once,TRBV12-3/TRBV12-4,NA,TGTGCCAGCAGTACTAGGAGGGGCACAGATACGCAGTATTTT,CASSTRRGTDTQYF
TRBJ2-1,NA,TRBV12-3/TRBV12-4,NA,TGTGCCAGCAGTTTACTAGGATCAGACAATGAGCAGTTCTTC,CASSLLGSDNEQFF
TRBJ2-2,NA,TRBV7-3,NA,TGTGCCAGCGATACCGGGACGGAACACACCGGGGAGCTGTTTTTT,CASDTGTEHTGELFF
TRBJ2-7,NA,TRBV15,NA,TGTGCCACCAGCAGAGACAGGACCAGCTCCTACGAGCAGTACTTC,CATSRDRTSSYEQYF
TRBJ1-6,NA,TRBV12-3/TRBV12-4,NA,TGTGCCAGCAGTTTAGGGCAGCCCCTCCACTTT,CASSLGQPLHF
TRBJ2-1,NA,TRBV29-1,TRBD2,TGCAGCGTTGATGGGACTAGCGGGAGGAGTCACAATGAGCAGTTCTTC,CSVDGTSGRSHNEQFF
TRBJ2-7,many,TRBV20-1,TRBD2,TGCAGTGCGTCCGGGACTAGCGGGGCCTACTACGAGCAGTACTTC,CSASGTSGAYYEQYF
TRBJ1-5,NA,TRBV3-1,NA,TGTGCCAGCAGCCAAGATACCGGGAACCAGCCCCAGCATTTT,CASSQDTGNQPQHF
TRBJ2-1,few,TRBV7-2,NA,TGTGCCAGCAGCTCCCACAGGAATGAGCAGTTCTTC,CASSSHRNEQFF
TRBJ2-1,few,TRBV29-1,TRBD2,TGCAGCGTCCAAGGGGGACTAGCGGCTAGCTCCTACAATGAGCAGTTCTTC,CSVQGGLAASSYNEQFF
TRBJ2-7,many,TRBV5-5,NA,TGTGCCAGCAGCTTACGGCTTGGGTACGGGGGAGTCACCTACGAGCAGTACTTC,CASSLRLGYGGVTYEQYF
TRBJ2-5,few,TRBV12-3/TRBV12-4,NA,TGTGCCAGCAGTTTGCGTGAGGAAGAGACCCAGTACTTC,CASSLREEETQYF
TRBJ1-1,many,TRBV12-3/TRBV12-4,TRBD1,TGTGCCAGCAGTCCGAGACAGGGTGGGAACACTGAAGCTTTCTTT,CASSPRQGGNTEAFF
TRBJ2-1,NA,TRBV12-3/TRBV12-4,NA,TGTGCCAGCAGTTTTAGGGGGGTAAGATCGGCCAATGAGCAGTTCTTC,CASSFRGVRSANEQFF
TRBJ1-1,once,TRBV5-6,NA,TGTGCCAGCAGCTTGATCCGGGGAGGGTTTAACACTGAAGCTTTCTTT,CASSLIRGGFNTEAFF
TRBJ1-1,NA,TRBV12-3/TRBV12-4,NA,TGTGCCAGCAGTTTAGGTACAAAGGCTTTCTTT,CASSLGTKAFF
TRBJ2-3,many,TRBV5-1,NA,TGCGCCAGCAGCCACGACAGCAGCCGAACCACAGATACGCAGTATTTT,CASSHDSSRTTDTQYF
TRBJ1-1,NA,TRBV29-1,NA,TGCAGCGTTGCCAGGGATGAAGCTTTCTTT,CSVARDEAFF
TRBJ2-5,few,TRBV28,NA,TGTGCCAGCAGTTTACTAGCGCATGCTGGGACCCAGTACTTC,CASSLLAHAGTQYF
TRBJ2-2,few,TRBV7-9,TRBD1,TGTGCCAGCAGCTCCGATACAGGGGGCAACACCGGGGAGCTGTTTTTT,CASSSDTGGNTGELFF
TRBJ2-1,NA,TRBV20-1,NA,TGCAGTGCTAGAGATCAGAGGACAAGATACAATGAGCAGTTCTTC,CSARDQRTRYNEQFF
TRBJ1-4,few,TRBV6-5,NA,TGTGCCAGCAGTTATAGGAGATTAGAAAAACTGTTTTTT,CASSYRRLEKLFF
TRBJ2-3,NA,TRBV20-1,NA,TGCAGTGCTAGCTACAGGGCAAGCACAGATACGCAGTATTTT,CSASYRASTDTQYF
TRBJ1-1,NA,TRBV20-1,NA,TGCAGTGCTAGCATCAAGTACACTGAAGCTTTCTTT,CSASIKYTEAFF
TRBJ1-1,many,TRBV7-9,NA,TGTGCCAGCAGCCCCGATCTGAACACTGAAGCTTTCTTT,CASSPDLNTEAFF